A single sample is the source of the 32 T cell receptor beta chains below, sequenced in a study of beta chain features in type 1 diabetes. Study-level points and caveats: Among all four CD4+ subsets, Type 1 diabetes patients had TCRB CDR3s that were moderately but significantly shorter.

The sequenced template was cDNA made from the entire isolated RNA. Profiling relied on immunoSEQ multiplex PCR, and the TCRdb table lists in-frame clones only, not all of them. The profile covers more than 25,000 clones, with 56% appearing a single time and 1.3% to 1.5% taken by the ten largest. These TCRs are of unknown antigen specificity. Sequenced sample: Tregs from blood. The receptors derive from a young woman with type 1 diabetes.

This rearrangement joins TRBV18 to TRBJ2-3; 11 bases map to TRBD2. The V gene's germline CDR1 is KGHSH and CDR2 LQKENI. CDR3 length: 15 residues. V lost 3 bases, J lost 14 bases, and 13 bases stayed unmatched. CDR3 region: CASSPLHLAGGPGYF. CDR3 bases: TGTGCCAGCTCACCCCTCCACTTAGCGGGAGGGCCTGGGTATTTT.

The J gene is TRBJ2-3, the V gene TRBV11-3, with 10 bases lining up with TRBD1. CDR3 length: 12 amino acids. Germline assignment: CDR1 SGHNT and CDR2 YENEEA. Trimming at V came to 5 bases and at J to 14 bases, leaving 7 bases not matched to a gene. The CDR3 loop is CASSNPGTGVYF. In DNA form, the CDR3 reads TGTGCCAGCAGCAACCCCGGGACAGGGGTGTATTTT.

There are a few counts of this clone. For the CDR3, the DNA is TGTGCCAGCAGACCTCTGGACATCTCCTACGAGCAGTACTTC. Translation gives CASRPLDISYEQYF. V usage is TRBV28 and J usage is TRBJ2-7; possible D gene TRBD1, 5 bases. Germline CDR1 and CDR2: MDHEN and SYDVKM. The CDR3 runs to 14 residues. V lost 6 bases to trimming and J lost 0 bases, with 12 bases between them.

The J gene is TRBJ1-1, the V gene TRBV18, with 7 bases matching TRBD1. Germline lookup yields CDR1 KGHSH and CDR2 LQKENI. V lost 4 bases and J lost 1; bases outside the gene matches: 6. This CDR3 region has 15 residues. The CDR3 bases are TGTGCCAGCTCACTGGTGGGACAGACGAACACTGAAGCTTTCTTT. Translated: CASSLVGQTNTEAFF.

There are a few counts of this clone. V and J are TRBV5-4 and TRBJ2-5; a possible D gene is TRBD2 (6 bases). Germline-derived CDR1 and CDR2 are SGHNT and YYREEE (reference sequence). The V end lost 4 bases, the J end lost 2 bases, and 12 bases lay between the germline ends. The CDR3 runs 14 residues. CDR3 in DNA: TGTGCCAGCAGCCACGGACTACAACAAGAGACCCAGTACTTC. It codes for CASSHGLQQETQYF.

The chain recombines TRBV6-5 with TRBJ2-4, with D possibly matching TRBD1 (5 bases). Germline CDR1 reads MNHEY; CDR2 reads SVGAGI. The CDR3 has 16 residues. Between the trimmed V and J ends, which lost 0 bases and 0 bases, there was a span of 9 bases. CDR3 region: CASSYSTVLAKNIQYF. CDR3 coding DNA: TGTGCCAGCAGTTACTCGACAGTACTAGCCAAAAACATTCAGTACTTC.

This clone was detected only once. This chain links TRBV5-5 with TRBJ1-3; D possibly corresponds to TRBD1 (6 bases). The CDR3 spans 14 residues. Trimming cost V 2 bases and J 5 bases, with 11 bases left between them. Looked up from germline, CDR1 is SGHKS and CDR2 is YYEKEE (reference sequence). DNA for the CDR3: TGTGCCAGCAGCTTCGGGACAAGCCGAAACACCATATATTTT. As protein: CASSFGTSRNTIYF. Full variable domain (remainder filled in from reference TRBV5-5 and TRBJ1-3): DAGVTQSPTHLIKTRGQQVTLRCSPISGHKSVSWYQQVLGQGPQFIFQYYEKEERGRGNFPDRFSARQFPNYSSELNVNALLLGDSALYLCASSFGTSRNTIYFGEGSWLTVV.

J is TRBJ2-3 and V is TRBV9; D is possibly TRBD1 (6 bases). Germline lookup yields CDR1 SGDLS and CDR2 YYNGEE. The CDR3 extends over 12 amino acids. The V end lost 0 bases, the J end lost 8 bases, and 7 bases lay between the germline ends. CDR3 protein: CASSVVGGTQYF. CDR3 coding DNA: TGTGCCAGCAGCGTAGTAGGGGGTACGCAGTATTTT.

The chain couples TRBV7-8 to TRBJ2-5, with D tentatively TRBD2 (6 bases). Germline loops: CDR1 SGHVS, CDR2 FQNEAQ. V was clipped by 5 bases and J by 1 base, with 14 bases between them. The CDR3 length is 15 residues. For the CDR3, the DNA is TGTGCCAGCAGCACGCGTCGCGGGACCCAAGAGACCCAGTACTTC. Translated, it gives CASSTRRGTQETQYF.

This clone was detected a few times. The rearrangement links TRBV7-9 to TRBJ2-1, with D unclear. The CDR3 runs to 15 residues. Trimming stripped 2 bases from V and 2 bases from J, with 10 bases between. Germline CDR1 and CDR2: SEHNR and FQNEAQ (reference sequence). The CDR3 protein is CASSLLLSTYNEQFF. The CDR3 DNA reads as TGTGCCAGCAGCTTATTGTTGAGTACCTACAATGAGCAGTTCTTC.

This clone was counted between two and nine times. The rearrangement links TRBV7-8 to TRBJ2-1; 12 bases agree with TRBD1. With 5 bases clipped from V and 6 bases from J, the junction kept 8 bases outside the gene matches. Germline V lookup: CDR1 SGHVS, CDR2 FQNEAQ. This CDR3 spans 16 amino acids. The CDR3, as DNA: TGTGCCAGCAGCCCCCGGGACAGGGGGCTGACCAATGAGCAGTTCTTC. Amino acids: CASSPRDRGLTNEQFF. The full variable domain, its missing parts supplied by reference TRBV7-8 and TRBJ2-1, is GAGVSQSPRYKVAKRGQDVALRCDPISGHVSLFWYQQALGQGPEFLTYFQNEAQLDKSGLPSDRFFAERPEGSVSTLKIQRTQQEDSAVYLCASSPRDRGLTNEQFFGPGTRLTVL.

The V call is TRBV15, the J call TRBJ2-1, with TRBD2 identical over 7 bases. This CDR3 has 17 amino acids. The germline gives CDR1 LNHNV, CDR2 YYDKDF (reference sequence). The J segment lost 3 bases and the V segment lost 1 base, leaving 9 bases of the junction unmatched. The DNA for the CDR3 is TGTGCCACCAGCAGAGGACTAGCAGGGCCATACTACAATGAGCAGTTCTTC. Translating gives CATSRGLAGPYYNEQFF.

CDR3 nucleotide sequence: TGTGCCAGCAGCCGACAGAACAATGAGCAGTTCTTC. Residues: CASSRQNNEQFF. The chain links TRBV14 to TRBJ2-1, with D possibly TRBD1 on 5 matching bases. The ends were cut back, 4 bases at V and 5 bases at J, with 6 bases in the middle. The CDR3 has 12 residues. Looked up from germline, CDR1 is SGHDN and CDR2 is FVKESK.

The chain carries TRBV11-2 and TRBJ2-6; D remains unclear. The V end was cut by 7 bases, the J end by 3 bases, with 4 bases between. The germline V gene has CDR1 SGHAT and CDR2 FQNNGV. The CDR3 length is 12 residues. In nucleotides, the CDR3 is TGTGCCAGCACCTATGGGGCCAACGTCCTGACTTTC. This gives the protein CASTYGANVLTF.

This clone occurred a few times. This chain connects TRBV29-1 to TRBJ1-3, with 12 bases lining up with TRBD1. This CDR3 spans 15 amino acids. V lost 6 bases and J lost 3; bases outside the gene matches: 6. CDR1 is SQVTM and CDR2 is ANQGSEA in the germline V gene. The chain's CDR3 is CSVSGTGGYGNTIYF. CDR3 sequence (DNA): TGCAGCGTCTCCGGGACAGGGGGCTATGGAAACACCATATATTTT.

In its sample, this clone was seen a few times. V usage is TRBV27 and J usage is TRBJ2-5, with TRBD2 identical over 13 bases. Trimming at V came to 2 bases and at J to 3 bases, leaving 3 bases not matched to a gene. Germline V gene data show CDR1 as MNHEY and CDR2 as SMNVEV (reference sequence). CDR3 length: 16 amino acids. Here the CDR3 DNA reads TGTGCCAGCAGTTTAGGGACTAGCGGGGTGAAAGAGACCCAGTACTTC. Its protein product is CASSLGTSGVKETQYF.

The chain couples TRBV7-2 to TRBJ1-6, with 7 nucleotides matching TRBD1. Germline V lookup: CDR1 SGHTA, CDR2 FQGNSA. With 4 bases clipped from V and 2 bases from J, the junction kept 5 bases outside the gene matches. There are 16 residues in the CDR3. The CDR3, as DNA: TGTGCCAGCAGCTCTCACAGGGGTACCTATAATTCACCCCTCCACTTT. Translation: CASSSHRGTYNSPLHF.

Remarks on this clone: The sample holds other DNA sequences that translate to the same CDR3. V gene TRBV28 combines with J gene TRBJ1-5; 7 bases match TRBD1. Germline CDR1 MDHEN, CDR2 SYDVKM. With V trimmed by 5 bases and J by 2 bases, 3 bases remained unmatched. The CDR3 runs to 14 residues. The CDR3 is CASSPGQGNQPQHF. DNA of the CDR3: TGTGCCAGCAGTCCTGGACAGGGCAATCAGCCCCAGCATTTT.

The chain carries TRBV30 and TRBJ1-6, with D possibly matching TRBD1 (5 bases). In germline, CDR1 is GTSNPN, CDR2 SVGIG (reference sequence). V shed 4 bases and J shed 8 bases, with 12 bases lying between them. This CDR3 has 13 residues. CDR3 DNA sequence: TGTGCCTGGAATAACGGGGGAGATTCACCCCTCCACTTT. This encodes CAWNNGGDSPLHF.

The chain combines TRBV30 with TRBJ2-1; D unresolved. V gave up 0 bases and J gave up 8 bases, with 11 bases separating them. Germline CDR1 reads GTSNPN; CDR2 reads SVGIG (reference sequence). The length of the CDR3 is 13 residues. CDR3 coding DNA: TGTGCCTGGAGTGTGCGGCCTTTCTATGAGCAGTTCTTC. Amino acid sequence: CAWSVRPFYEQFF.

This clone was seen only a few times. CDR3 loop: CASKVQGPTDTQYF. CDR3 nucleotide sequence: TGTGCCAGCAAAGTTCAGGGCCCCACAGATACGCAGTATTTT. The rearrangement uses TRBV6-5 and TRBJ2-3, with a weak D call TRBD1 (5 bases). Germline CDR1 is MNHEY and CDR2 is SVGAGI. The CDR3 has 14 amino acids. Trimming removed 7 bases from V and 2 bases from J, with 13 bases in between.

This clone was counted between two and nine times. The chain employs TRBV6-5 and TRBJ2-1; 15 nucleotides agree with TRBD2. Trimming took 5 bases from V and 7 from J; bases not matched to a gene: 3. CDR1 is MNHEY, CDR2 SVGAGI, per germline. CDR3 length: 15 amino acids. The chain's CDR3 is CASSAGTSGRNEQFF. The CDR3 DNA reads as TGTGCCAGCAGTGCCGGGACTAGCGGGAGGAATGAGCAGTTCTTC.

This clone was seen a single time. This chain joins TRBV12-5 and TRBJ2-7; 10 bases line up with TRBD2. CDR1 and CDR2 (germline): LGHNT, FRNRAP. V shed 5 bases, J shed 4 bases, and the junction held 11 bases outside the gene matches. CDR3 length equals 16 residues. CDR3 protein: CASGIITGTSEYEQYF. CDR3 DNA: TGTGCTAGTGGTATTATTACCGGGACTAGCGAGTACGAGCAGTACTTC. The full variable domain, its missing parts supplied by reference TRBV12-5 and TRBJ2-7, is DARVTQTPRHKVTEMGQEVTMRCQPILGHNTVFWYRQTMMQGLELLAYFRNRAPLDDSGMPKDRFSAEMPDATLATLKIQPSEPRDSAVYFCASGIITGTSEYEQYFGPGTRLTVT.

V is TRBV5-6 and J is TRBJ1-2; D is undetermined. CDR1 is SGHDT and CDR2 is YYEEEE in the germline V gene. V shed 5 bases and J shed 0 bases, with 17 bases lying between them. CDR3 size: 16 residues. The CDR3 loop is CASSSLRNTTNYGYTF. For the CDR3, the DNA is TGTGCCAGCAGTTCCTTGAGGAACACAACTAACTATGGCTACACCTTC.

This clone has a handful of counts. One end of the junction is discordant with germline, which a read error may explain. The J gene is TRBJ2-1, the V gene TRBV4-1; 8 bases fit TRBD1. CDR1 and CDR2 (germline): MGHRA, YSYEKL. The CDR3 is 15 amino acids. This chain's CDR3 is CASRQGQGPYNEQFF. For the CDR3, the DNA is TGCGCCAGCAGACAAGGACAGGGCCCCTACAATGAGCAGTTCTTC.

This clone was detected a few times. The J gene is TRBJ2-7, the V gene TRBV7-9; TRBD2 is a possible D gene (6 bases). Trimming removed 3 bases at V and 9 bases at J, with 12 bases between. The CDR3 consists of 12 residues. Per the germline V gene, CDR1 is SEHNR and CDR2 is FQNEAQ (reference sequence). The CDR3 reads CASSFWDFGQYV. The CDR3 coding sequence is TGTGCCAGCAGCTTTTGGGACTTTGGGCAGTACGTC.

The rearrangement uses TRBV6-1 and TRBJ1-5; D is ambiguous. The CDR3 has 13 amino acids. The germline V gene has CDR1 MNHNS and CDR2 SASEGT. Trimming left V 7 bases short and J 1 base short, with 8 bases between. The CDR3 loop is CASKENSNQPQHF. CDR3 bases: TGTGCCAGCAAAGAGAACAGCAATCAGCCCCAGCATTTT.

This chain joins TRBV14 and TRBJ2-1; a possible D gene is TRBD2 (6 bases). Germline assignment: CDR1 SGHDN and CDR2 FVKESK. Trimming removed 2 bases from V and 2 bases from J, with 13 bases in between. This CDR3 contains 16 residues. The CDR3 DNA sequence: TGTGCCAGCAGCCAACTTGGAGCGGGCGCCTACAATGAGCAGTTCTTC. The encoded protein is CASSQLGAGAYNEQFF.

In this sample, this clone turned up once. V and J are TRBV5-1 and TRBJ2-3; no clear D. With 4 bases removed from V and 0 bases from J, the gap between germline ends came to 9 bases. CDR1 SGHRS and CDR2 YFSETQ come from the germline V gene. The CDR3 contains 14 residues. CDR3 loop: CASSTAWSTDTQYF. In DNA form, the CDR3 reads TGCGCCAGCAGCACAGCTTGGAGCACAGATACGCAGTATTTT.

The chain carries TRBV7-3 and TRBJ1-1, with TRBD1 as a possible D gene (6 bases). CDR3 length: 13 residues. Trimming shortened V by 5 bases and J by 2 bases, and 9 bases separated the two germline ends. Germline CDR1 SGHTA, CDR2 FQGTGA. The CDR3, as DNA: TGTGCCAGCAGCGCACAGGGCAACACTGAAGCTTTCTTT. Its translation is CASSAQGNTEAFF. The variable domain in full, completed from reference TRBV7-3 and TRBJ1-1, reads GAGVSQTPSNKVTEKGKYVELRCDPISGHTALYWYRQSLGQGPEFLIYFQGTGAADDSGLPNDRFFAVRPEGSVSTLKIQRTERGDSAVYLCASSAQGNTEAFFGQGTRLTVV.

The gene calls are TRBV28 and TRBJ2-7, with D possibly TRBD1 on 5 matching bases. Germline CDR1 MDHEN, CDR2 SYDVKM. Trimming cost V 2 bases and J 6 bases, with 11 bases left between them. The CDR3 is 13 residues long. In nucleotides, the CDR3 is TGTGCCAGCAGTTTAGCAGGGCTACCCGAGCAGTACTTC. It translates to CASSLAGLPEQYF.

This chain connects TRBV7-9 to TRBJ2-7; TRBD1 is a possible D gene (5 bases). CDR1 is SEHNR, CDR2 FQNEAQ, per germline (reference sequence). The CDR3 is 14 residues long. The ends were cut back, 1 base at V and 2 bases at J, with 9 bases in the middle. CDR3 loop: CASSLEDKPYEQYF. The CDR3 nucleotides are TGTGCCAGCAGCTTAGAGGACAAGCCCTACGAGCAGTACTTC.